This T cell receptor beta chain was documented in a study of cytomegalovirus exposure and HLA in healthy donors. PCR involved 60 Vbeta and 13 Jbeta primers. Clones were sequenced by immunoSEQ multiplex PCR, and TCRdb holds only the in-frame ones, with some missing. The table lists roughly 100,000 clones, almost 80% of them singletons. Germline V CDR1 and CDR2: WNHNN, SYGVQD (reference sequence). This CDR3 is 17 amino acids long. Losses at the gene ends were 6 bases for V and 4 bases for J; bases not matched to a gene: 10. The receptor was isolated from a man in his fifties or sixties in good health and CMV-seropositive. V and J are TRBV10-1 and TRBJ2-5; TRBD2 matches at 14 bases. Sequenced sample: PBMCs. CDR3 nucleotides: TGCGCCAGCAGAGGTCGGCCGGGACTAGCGGGAGCAGAGACCCAGTACTTC. This sequence encodes CASRGRPGLAGAETQYF.